The sequence of this T cell receptor (beta chain) was determined in a study of radiotherapy plus CTLA-4 blockade in lung cancer. Study as a whole: Objective responses occurred in around 18% of patients; 31% had disease control.

This CDR3 is built from 17 residues. V was cut by 2 bases and J by 5 bases, with 21 bases left in between. Germline CDR1 reads SEHNR; CDR2 reads FQNEAQ (reference sequence). TCRdb's copy holds only in-frame clones and misses some; the assay was immunoSEQ multiplex PCR. The sample shows about 48,000 clones, 75% to 85% of them seen only once. Worth noting for this clone: Its specificity is unknown.

The study treated chemo-refractory metastatic non-small-cell lung cancer patients with focal radiation plus ipilimumab CTLA-4 blockade. Study-wide findings and caveats: According to reports, early shifts in blood T cell clones, alongside interferon-beta, forecast response most accurately. Researchers report tumor-derived TCR clones expanding in blood after radiotherapy plus ipilimumab.

V is TRBV7-9 and J is TRBJ2-5, with TRBD2 as a possible D gene (6 bases). This TCR was recovered from a human donor with non-small cell lung cancer who had stable disease on radiotherapy plus ipilimumab. The source material was peripheral blood, sampled from a patient treated with radiotherapy plus ipilimumab. The CDR3 bases are TGTGCCAGCAGCTTACGGAGCGGGTTGATGTTCTTGGAGACCCAGTACTTC. Translated: CASSLRSGLMFLETQYF.